Presented here are 15 T cell receptor beta chains from one specimen sequenced in a study of blood T cell dynamics during melanoma immunotherapy. Produced via immunoSEQ multiplex PCR; TCRdb's table is partial and in-frame only. The sample includes fewer than 7,500 clones, about 85% of them seen just once. Time point denoted: pre-treatment baseline. The specimen was blood, collected from a patient treated with checkpoint blockade. Source of these receptors: a human donor with melanoma.

The rearrangement links TRBV9 to TRBJ2-5; 7 bases line up with TRBD2. CDR3 length: 15 residues. J gave up 3 bases and V 5 bases, and 10 bases lay outside the gene matches. Germline CDR1 and CDR2: SGDLS and YYNGEE. The CDR3 region has the DNA TGTGCCAGCAGTGGACTTTTTGCGGGGGAAGAGACCCAGTACTTC. Protein: CASSGLFAGEETQYF.

This clone occurred a few times. The chain links TRBV10-3 to TRBJ1-5; 8 bases agree with TRBD1. The CDR3 is made up of 13 amino acids. From germline, CDR1 is ENHRY and CDR2 SYGVKD. J gave up 7 bases and V 7 bases, and 6 bases lay outside the gene matches. DNA for the CDR3: TGTGCCATCAAAGGACAGGGCGAACAGCCCCAGCATTTT. Translated, it gives CAIKGQGEQPQHF.

On this clone: Other DNA sequences in the same sample also yield this CDR3. The chain combines TRBV11-3 with TRBJ1-1; no firm D call. This CDR3 comprises 13 residues. Germline V lookup: CDR1 SGHNT, CDR2 YENEEA. The ends were cut back, 5 bases at V and 1 base at J, with 8 bases in the middle. The CDR3 coding sequence is TGTGCCAGCAGCCTAGCCAGGAACACTGAAGCTTTCTTT. Amino acids: CASSLARNTEAFF.

V gene TRBV4-3 combines with J gene TRBJ1-6; no clear D. Germline V gene sequence: CDR1 LGHNA, CDR2 YSLEER. V lost 3 bases and J 4 bases, leaving 7 bases between the germline ends. This CDR3 comprises 14 residues. CDR3 sequence reads: CASSQDGYNSPLHF. For the CDR3, the DNA is TGCGCCAGCAGCCAGGACGGGTATAATTCACCCCTCCACTTT.

The chain recombines TRBV4-3 with TRBJ2-5, with 9 nucleotides matching TRBD2. In germline, CDR1 is LGHNA, CDR2 YSLEER. Trimming cost V 4 bases and J 4 bases; bases outside gene matches: 10. This CDR3 has 16 residues. CDR3 sequence reads: CASSRGLALLGETQYF. The CDR3 DNA follows: TGCGCCAGCAGCCGGGGACTAGCCCTTCTAGGAGAGACCCAGTACTTC.

The rearrangement links TRBV15 to TRBJ2-7, with D possibly being TRBD1 (6 bases). With 0 bases removed from V and 2 bases from J, the gap between germline ends came to 17 bases. Looked up from germline, CDR1 is LNHNV and CDR2 is YYDKDF (reference sequence). This CDR3 contains 17 residues. The chain's CDR3 is CATSRDSWGRTPYEQYF. In DNA form, the CDR3 reads TGTGCCACCAGCAGAGACTCCTGGGGGCGGACTCCCTACGAGCAGTACTTC.

This clone has only one observation. The rearrangement links TRBV7-6 to TRBJ2-1; tentatively, D is TRBD2 (5 bases). CDR3 length: 15 amino acids. From germline, CDR1 is SGHVS and CDR2 FNYEAQ. Deletions cut 6 bases from V and 0 bases from J, with 12 bases between. The CDR3 DNA follows: TGTGCCAGCAGTCCGGACTTTAGCTCCTACAATGAGCAGTTCTTC. Translating gives CASSPDFSSYNEQFF.

V usage is TRBV6-6 and J usage is TRBJ1-5, with unresolved D. The V gene's germline CDR1 is MNHNY and CDR2 SVGAGI (reference sequence). The CDR3 spans 14 residues. Trimming stripped 7 bases from V and 2 bases from J, with 12 bases between. The CDR3 sequence is CASTIKTGNQPQHF. The CDR3 DNA reads TGTGCCAGCACCATAAAGACGGGCAATCAGCCCCAGCATTTT.

This clone was found a few times. The genes are TRBV28 and TRBJ1-1; D is ambiguous. Trimming shortened V by 1 base and J by 4 bases, and 4 bases separated the two germline ends. Germline CDR1 MDHEN, CDR2 SYDVKM. The CDR3 runs 12 residues. The CDR3 sequence is CASSLLGTEAFF. The CDR3 DNA reads TGTGCCAGCAGTTTATTGGGCACTGAAGCTTTCTTT.

The V and J genes are TRBV7-9 and TRBJ2-2, with TRBD1 matching 8 bases. J lost 5 bases, V lost 5 bases, and 19 bases had no gene match. Germline V lookup: CDR1 SEHNR, CDR2 FQNEAQ (reference sequence). The CDR3 has 19 amino acids. The CDR3 DNA sequence: TGTGCCAGCAGCCCAGGGGACAGGAAGGGGGCCGCTAGGACCGGGGAGCTGTTTTTT. This sequence encodes CASSPGDRKGAARTGELFF.

J is TRBJ2-3 and V is TRBV10-2; no clear D. Germline lookup yields CDR1 WSHSY and CDR2 SAAADI. V dropped 8 bases and J dropped 1 base, with 7 bases sitting between them. The CDR3 has 12 amino acids. The CDR3 sequence is CASQPGTDTQYF. Written as DNA, the CDR3 is TGCGCCAGCCAACCGGGCACAGATACGCAGTATTTT.

V and J are TRBV5-8 and TRBJ1-2; TRBD1 aligns across 8 bases. This CDR3 comprises 14 residues. Germline V CDR1 and CDR2: SGHTS, YDEGEE. V trimming: 6 bases; J trimming: 4 bases; junction bases outside the gene matches: 8. The CDR3: CASNLGQGSYGYTF. As DNA, the CDR3 is TGTGCCAGCAACCTAGGACAGGGCAGCTATGGCTACACCTTC.

CDR3: CASSLDYRSQETQYF. The CDR3, as DNA: TGTGCCAGCAGCTTAGACTATAGATCCCAAGAGACCCAGTACTTC. This chain links TRBV7-2 with TRBJ2-5; the D is unclear. The CDR3 contains 15 residues. The germline V gene has CDR1 SGHTA and CDR2 FQGNSA. Trimming took off 1 base at V and 1 base at J, with 10 bases between the two ends.

The V call is TRBV2, the J call TRBJ2-1; D is unresolved. The germline V and J ends were trimmed by 4 bases and 1 base, with 8 bases remaining between them. Germline CDR1 SNHLY, CDR2 FYNNEI. This CDR3 spans 14 amino acids. CDR3 in amino acids: CASSVPASYNEQFF. The CDR3 nucleotides read TGTGCCAGCAGTGTTCCTGCTTCCTACAATGAGCAGTTCTTC.

The J gene is TRBJ2-3, the V gene TRBV7-6, with TRBD1 matching over 9 bases. The CDR3 extends over 14 amino acids. The V gene's germline CDR1 is SGHVS and CDR2 FNYEAQ. V lost 2 bases, J lost 4 bases, and 1 base stayed unmatched. In nucleotides, the CDR3 is TGTGCCAGCAGCTTAAGACAGGGGGCAGATACGCAGTATTTT. As protein: CASSLRQGADTQYF. Combining the CDR3 with reference TRBV7-6 and TRBJ2-3 gives the whole variable domain GAGVSQSPRYKVTKRGQDVALRCDPISGHVSLYWYRQALGQGPEFLTYFNYEAQQDKSGLPNDRFSAERPEGSISTLTIQRTEQRDSAMYRCASSLRQGADTQYFGPGTRLTVL.